A single sample is the source of the 11 T cell receptor beta chains below, sequenced in a study of blood T cell repertoires in COVID-19. Sequenced by immunoSEQ multiplex PCR; TCRdb stores in-frame clones only, minus some. The repertoire includes about 75,000 clones, approximately 88% of them detected once, and 6.4% sits in the top ten. Material for sequencing was peripheral blood. Receptors were obtained from a woman aged 70 to 79 with acute or convalescent COVID-19.

V usage is TRBV11-1 and J usage is TRBJ2-1; perhaps TRBD1 as D (6 bases). V was shortened by 3 bases and J by 4 bases, with 16 bases between the two germline ends. The length of the CDR3 is 16 residues. Germline V gene data show CDR1 as SGHAT and CDR2 as FQDESV (reference sequence). CDR3 loop: CASSLLLDSEYNEQFF. Here the CDR3 DNA reads TGTGCCAGCAGCTTGCTCTTGGACAGCGAATACAATGAGCAGTTCTTC.

This sequence joins TRBV6-5 and TRBJ1-1, with D possibly TRBD1 on 5 matching bases. The CDR3 sequence is 13 residues long. Per germline, CDR1 MNHEY and CDR2 SVGAGI. Trimming shortened V by 5 bases and J by 5 bases, and 12 bases separated the two germline ends. CDR3 nucleotides: TGTGCCAGCAGTCACGGGGGGGGTACTGAAGCTTTCTTT. This codes for CASSHGGGTEAFF.

This chain's CDR3 is CASSRNLGGEAFF. The CDR3 bases are TGTGCCAGCAGCAGGAACTTGGGCGGGGAAGCTTTCTTT. V gene TRBV7-2 combines with J gene TRBJ1-1, with unresolved D. Germline V gene data show CDR1 as SGHTA and CDR2 as FQGNSA. V lost 5 bases and J 8 bases, leaving 15 bases between the germline ends. The CDR3 is 13 residues long.

This clone showed up just once. J is TRBJ1-3 and V is TRBV7-8; weak D call: TRBD1 (6 bases). The V gene's germline CDR1 is SGHVS and CDR2 FQNEAQ. CDR3 size: 18 residues. V gave up 1 base and J gave up 0 bases, with 16 bases separating them. This chain's CDR3 is CASSLGFQGTGSGNTIYF. The CDR3 DNA sequence: TGTGCCAGCAGCTTAGGTTTCCAGGGGACCGGCTCTGGAAACACCATATATTTT.

Comments on this clone: Other nucleotide sequences in the sample specify the same CDR3. This rearrangement joins TRBV14 to TRBJ1-6, with D unresolved. The CDR3 length is 13 residues. Germline CDR1 reads SGHDN; CDR2 reads FVKESK. V was pared by 6 bases and J by 5 bases, with 8 bases between. The CDR3 bases are TGTGCCAGCAGGCAGGTTGATAATTCACCCCTCCACTTT. Its translation is CASRQVDNSPLHF.

This clone was observed a handful of times. This sample includes further DNA sequences coding for the same CDR3. The CDR3: CASSQDRGGYGYTF. The CDR3 DNA reads TGCGCCAGCAGCCAAGATCGAGGGGGCTATGGCTACACCTTC. The chain combines TRBV4-1 with TRBJ1-2; a possible D gene is TRBD1 (6 bases). Between the trimmed V and J ends, which lost 0 bases and 4 bases, there was a span of 9 bases. The CDR3 sequence is 14 residues long. The germline gives CDR1 MGHRA, CDR2 YSYEKL.

This clone was seen once. The chain combines TRBV6-6 with TRBJ1-1; D remains unclear. Germline lookup yields CDR1 MNHNY and CDR2 SVGAGI (reference sequence). This CDR3 has 13 amino acids. V lost 4 bases and J lost 1, with 7 bases in between. The CDR3 DNA sequence: TGTGCCAGCAGTTTTTTTAGGAACACTGAAGCTTTCTTT. It yields the protein CASSFFRNTEAFF.

The CDR3 protein is CASSQGGQRNTEAFF. The CDR3 nucleotides read TGTGCCAGCAGCCAAGGTGGACAGAGGAACACTGAAGCTTTCTTT. The chain combines TRBV3-1 (or the pseudogene TRBV3-2) with TRBJ1-1; possibly TRBD1 for D (6 bases). The CDR3 consists of 15 residues. V was cut by 1 base and J by 1 base, with 10 bases left in between. Germline loops: CDR1 LGHDT, CDR2 YNNKEL (reference sequence).

This chain links TRBV9 with TRBJ2-3, with TRBD2 matching 10 bases. The V segment lost 4 bases and the J segment 5 bases; nucleotides outside the gene matches: 13. The CDR3 covers 17 residues. The germline V gene encodes CDR1 SGDLS and CDR2 YYNGEE. CDR3 coding DNA: TGTGCCAGCAGCCCCCGAGCCGTAGCGGGGGGTCGAGATACGCAGTATTTT. It yields the protein CASSPRAVAGGRDTQYF.

V is TRBV3-1 (or the pseudogene TRBV3-2) and J is TRBJ1-5; D is perhaps TRBD1 (6 bases). Germline lookup yields CDR1 LGHDT and CDR2 YNNKEL (reference sequence). The CDR3 sequence is 15 residues long. V lost 1 base, J lost 9 bases, and 16 bases lay in between. CDR3 nucleotide sequence: TGTGCCAGCAGCCAAGGTCGGGGGGGCTCTTGGCCCCAGCATTTT. As protein: CASSQGRGGSWPQHF.

The sample holds a few counts of this clone. The J gene is TRBJ1-1, the V gene TRBV10-2, with D perhaps matching TRBD1 (5 bases). CDR3 size: 15 residues. Trimming took off 7 bases at V and 3 bases at J, with 18 bases between the two ends. Germline CDR1 and CDR2: WSHSY and SAAADI. The CDR3 is CASTGKGGAYTEAFF. For the CDR3, the DNA is TGCGCCAGCACCGGTAAGGGAGGGGCTTACACTGAAGCTTTCTTT.